This TCR beta chain stems from a study of CD8 T cells in Susac syndrome. Blood CD8+ and CD4+ T cells underwent high-throughput TCR beta sequencing. Random-hexamer reverse transcription was applied to roughly 0.5 to 1 ug RNA. Amplification of the TCR beta CDR3 was carried out by immunoSEQ multiplex PCR, which spanned a total of 54 Vbeta and 13 Jbeta segments. Each CDR3 protein gets one entry after TCRdb re-called the immunoSEQ multiplex PCR reads with MiXCR. The table lists 150,000 to 200,000 distinct CDR3 sequences, over 85% of them singletons. The receptor was isolated from a human donor in good health. Material for sequencing was CD4+ T cells from PBMCs.

The CDR3, as DNA: TGTGCCAGCAGTGTCCAAGCGGGGGGGCCTGGTGAGACCCAGTACTTC. Amino acid sequence: CASSVQAGGPGETQYF. This chain links TRBV2 with TRBJ2-5; 10 nucleotides match TRBD2. The CDR3 totals 16 residues. V was pared by 4 bases and J by 5 bases, with 10 bases of the junction left unmatched. The germline gives CDR1 SNHLY, CDR2 FYNNEI.